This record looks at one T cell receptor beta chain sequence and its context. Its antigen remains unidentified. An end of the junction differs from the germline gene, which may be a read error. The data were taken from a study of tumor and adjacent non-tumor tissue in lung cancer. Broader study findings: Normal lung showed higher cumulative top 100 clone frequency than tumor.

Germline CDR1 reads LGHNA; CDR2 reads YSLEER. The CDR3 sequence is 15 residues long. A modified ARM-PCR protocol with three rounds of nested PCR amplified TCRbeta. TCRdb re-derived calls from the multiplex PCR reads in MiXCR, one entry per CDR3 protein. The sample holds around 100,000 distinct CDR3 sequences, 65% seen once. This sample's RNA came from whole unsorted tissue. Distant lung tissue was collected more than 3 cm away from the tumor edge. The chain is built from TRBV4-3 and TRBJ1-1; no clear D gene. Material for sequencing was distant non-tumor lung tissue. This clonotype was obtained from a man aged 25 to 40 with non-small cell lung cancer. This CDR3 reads CTSSQDGHHTTEVFF. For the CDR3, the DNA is TGCACCAGCAGCCAAGATGGGCACCATACCACTGAAGTTTTCTTT.